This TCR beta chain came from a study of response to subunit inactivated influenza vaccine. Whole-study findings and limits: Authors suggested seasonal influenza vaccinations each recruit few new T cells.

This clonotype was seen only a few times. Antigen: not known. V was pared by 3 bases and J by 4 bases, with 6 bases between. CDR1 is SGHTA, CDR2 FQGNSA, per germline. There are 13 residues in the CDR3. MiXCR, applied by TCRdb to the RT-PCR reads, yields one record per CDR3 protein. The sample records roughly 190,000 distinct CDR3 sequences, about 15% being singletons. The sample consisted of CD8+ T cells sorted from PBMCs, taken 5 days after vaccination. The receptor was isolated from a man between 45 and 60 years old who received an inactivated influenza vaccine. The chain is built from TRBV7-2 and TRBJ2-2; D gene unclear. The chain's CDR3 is CASSLDRTGELFF. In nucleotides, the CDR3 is TGTGCCAGCAGCTTGGACCGCACCGGGGAGCTGTTTTTT.